A single sample gave rise to the 8 T cell receptor beta chains below, sequenced in a study of blood T cell repertoires in COVID-19. Libraries were prepared by immunoSEQ multiplex PCR; TCRdb keeps only in-frame clonotypes and omits some of them. This table holds a few hundred thousand clones, about 85% found once. Sequenced sample: PBMCs or T cells enriched from blood (not recorded which). These receptors came from a woman under 40 who had recovered from COVID-19.

A note on this clone: The sample holds other DNA sequences that translate to the same CDR3. V usage is TRBV19 and J usage is TRBJ1-2; D remains ambiguous. Trimming stripped 2 bases from V and 3 bases from J, with 7 bases between. There are 13 residues in the CDR3. CDR1 LNHDA and CDR2 SQIVND come from the germline V gene (reference sequence). In nucleotides, the CDR3 is TGTGCCAGTAGTATAAGAACGGACTATGGCTACACCTTC. Its protein is CASSIRTDYGYTF.

Points on this clone: Additional DNA sequences in this sample encode the identical CDR3. The rearrangement joins TRBV3-1 (or the pseudogene TRBV3-2) to TRBJ2-7; TRBD2 matches at 9 bases. From germline, CDR1 is LGHDT and CDR2 YNNKEL (reference sequence). CDR3 length equals 13 residues. The junction had 0 bases not matched to a gene; V was cut back by 2 bases and J by 4 bases. Written as DNA, the CDR3 is TGTGCCAGCAGCCAACTAGCGGGGTACGAGCAGTACTTC. It specifies CASSQLAGYEQYF.

The rearrangement links TRBV11-3 to TRBJ1-1, with a weak D call TRBD1 (5 bases). V dropped 6 bases and J dropped 6 bases, with 14 bases sitting between them. Germline CDR1 SGHNT, CDR2 YENEEA. The CDR3 has 13 amino acids. CDR3 sequence (DNA): TGTGCCAGCAGACCTCAGGGAGGCGCTGAAGCTTTCTTT. It translates to CASRPQGGAEAFF.

The chain carries TRBV6-1 and TRBJ1-5, with a weak D call TRBD1 (5 bases). This CDR3 spans 19 amino acids. Between the trimmed V and J ends, which lost 1 base and 3 bases, there was a span of 22 bases. Looked up from germline, CDR1 is MNHNS and CDR2 is SASEGT. CDR3 sequence reads: CASSEVRPLDRGNNQPQHF. In nucleotides, the CDR3 is TGTGCCAGCAGTGAAGTGCGGCCTTTGGATCGGGGGAACAATCAGCCCCAGCATTTT.

The table lists this clone with a few counts. The rearrangement links TRBV18 to TRBJ1-2, with D possibly TRBD1 on 6 matching bases. CDR3 length: 16 residues. Germline assignment: CDR1 KGHSH and CDR2 LQKENI. The ends were cut back, 5 bases at V and 7 bases at J, with 23 bases in the middle. CDR3 in amino acids: CASSLMGAPWEGGYTF. CDR3 nucleotide sequence: TGTGCCAGCTCATTGATGGGGGCCCCTTGGGAAGGTGGCTACACCTTC.

The chain has TRBV5-1 and TRBJ2-1; 13 bases agree with TRBD2. Trimming removed 3 bases from V and 10 bases from J; junction bases left unmatched: 7. The CDR3 sequence is 15 residues long. CDR1 is SGHRS and CDR2 is YFSETQ in the germline V gene. CDR3 nucleotide sequence: TGCGCCAGCAGCTCTGGACTAGCGGGGGAGACAGAGCAGTTCTTC. This sequence encodes CASSSGLAGETEQFF. Variable domain in full (rest from reference TRBV5-1 and TRBJ2-1): KAGVTQTPRYLIKTRGQQVTLSCSPISGHRSVSWYQQTPGQGLQFLFEYFSETQRNKGNFPGRFSGRQFSNSRSEMNVSTLELGDSALYLCASSSGLAGETEQFFGPGTRLTVL.

Notes on this clone: The same CDR3 is also encoded by other DNA sequences in this sample. The chain recombines TRBV5-1 with TRBJ2-3; possible D gene TRBD2, 7 bases. The CDR3 loop spans 15 amino acids. CDR1 and CDR2 from the germline V gene are SGHRS and YFSETQ. The ends were cut back, 5 bases at V and 4 bases at J, with 17 bases in the middle. The CDR3 loop reads CASSLRGLGSDTQYF. The CDR3 bases are TGCGCCAGCAGTCTGCGGGGGCTAGGGTCAGATACGCAGTATTTT.

This chain connects TRBV27 to TRBJ1-2, with no clear D. CDR1 is MNHEY, CDR2 SMNVEV, per germline (reference sequence). This CDR3 has 15 residues. V lost 10 bases and J lost 0, with 18 bases in between. The CDR3 region has the DNA TGTGCCACACGACCCAGGCACAGAGCTAACTATGGCTACACCTTC. Its protein product is CATRPRHRANYGYTF.